A single count supports the clone carrying this T cell receptor (beta chain). Its antigen is still unknown. From germline, CDR1 is SNHLY and CDR2 FYNNEI. The V gene lost 3 bases and the J gene lost 4 bases, with 15 bases spanning the gap. The CDR3 spans 16 residues. Sequencing used immunoSEQ multiplex PCR; TCRdb keeps in-frame clones, though not all of them. The table has some 150,000 clones, 78% seen once. The data stem from a study of PD-1 blockade in classical Hodgkin lymphoma. Study outcomes and limitations: Patients starting nivolumab under 1 year after ASCT were excluded. Healthy donors were reported to have higher baseline TCR diversity than newly diagnosed patients. Significant TCR diversity gains by C4D1 occurred in CD4+ but not CD8+ cells. It was among complete responders that baseline diversity resembled that of newly diagnosed patients.

Patients all relapsed after autologous stem cell transplantation, and there was variation in brentuximab vedotin exposure. This sequence joins TRBV2 and TRBJ1-4, with D possibly matching TRBD1 (5 bases). The sequence derives from a human donor with classical Hodgkin lymphoma. Sample: peripheral blood mononuclear cells (PBMCs), taken before the second cycle of nivolumab. The CDR3 DNA follows: TGTGCCAGCAGTGAGGGGCCTGGGAGGAGTAATGAAAAACTGTTTTTT. Translation gives CASSEGPGRSNEKLFF.